The 6 T cell receptor beta chains reported below all come from one sample, sequenced in a study of shared clonotypes between healthy human individuals. Naive CD8 cells were CD45RO-negative, positively selected for CCR7, excluding terminally differentiated effector memory CD45RA+ cells. TCRdb keeps only in-frame clones here, not all; method: immunoSEQ multiplex PCR. Of about 2.1 million clones listed, just over 90% were seen once; the top ten hold over 1.5%. The sequencing sample was made of naive CD8+ T cells from PBMCs. These receptors originate from a man in his late teens or twenties in good health. Some clones in this sample may be carry-over from other donors' samples.

This chain uses TRBV27 with TRBJ2-2; possibly TRBD2 for D (5 bases). This CDR3 comprises 13 residues. Deletions cut 6 bases from V and 6 bases from J, with 11 bases between. Germline assignment: CDR1 MNHEY and CDR2 SMNVEV (reference sequence). In DNA form, the CDR3 reads TGTGCCAGCAGCCTAGGACTGGCCGGGGAGCTGTTTTTT. Amino acid sequence: CASSLGLAGELFF.

In its sample, this clone was seen once. This chain links TRBV5-1 with TRBJ2-3; D not resolved. This CDR3 region has 13 residues. Germline CDR1 SGHRS, CDR2 YFSETQ. Trimming shortened V by 4 bases and J by 3 bases, and 9 bases separated the two germline ends. CDR3 nucleotide sequence: TGCGCCAGCAGCCCCTATCCTACAGATACGCAGTATTTT. It specifies CASSPYPTDTQYF.

The V and J genes are TRBV4-1 and TRBJ2-7; the D call may be TRBD1 or TRBD2 (5 bases each). With 2 bases removed from V and 3 bases from J, the gap between germline ends came to 8 bases. The CDR3 has 13 residues. The germline gives CDR1 MGHRA, CDR2 YSYEKL. CDR3 region: CASSQRDGYEQYF. DNA for the CDR3: TGCGCCAGCAGCCAAAGGGACGGCTACGAGCAGTACTTC.

This rearrangement joins TRBV4-1 to TRBJ1-2, with 10 positions matching TRBD1. The CDR3 totals 15 residues. Germline values: CDR1 MGHRA, CDR2 YSYEKL. With 4 bases clipped from V and 2 bases from J, the junction kept 4 bases outside the gene matches. The DNA of the CDR3 is TGCGCCAGCAGCCTCAGGGGACAGGGGAACTATGGCTACACCTTC. Translation gives CASSLRGQGNYGYTF.

CDR3 nucleotide sequence: TGCGCCAGCAGCCAATCTCAAGGCCTCAATCAGCCCCAGCATTTT. Residues: CASSQSQGLNQPQHF. The chain links TRBV4-1 to TRBJ1-5; D uncertain. The CDR3 sequence is 15 residues long. Trimming cost V 2 bases and J 3 bases, with 11 bases left between them. Germline V gene data show CDR1 as MGHRA and CDR2 as YSYEKL.

This chain joins TRBV27 and TRBJ2-6; tentative D call: TRBD1 (5 bases). Germline V gene data show CDR1 as MNHEY and CDR2 as SMNVEV (reference sequence). The V gene lost 3 bases and the J gene lost 2 bases, with 14 bases spanning the gap. The CDR3 is made up of 17 amino acids. CDR3 DNA: TGTGCCAGCAGTTTGGCCAGGGCTGGTCCTGGGGCCAACGTCCTGACTTTC. Protein product: CASSLARAGPGANVLTF.